Shown below are 15 T cell receptor beta chains from a single sample sequenced in a study of T cell responses to AZD1222 COVID-19 vaccine. Assay used: immunoSEQ multiplex PCR; TCRdb lists only in-frame clones, some missing. The sample includes about 150,000 clones, roughly 88% of them seen just once. The sample consisted of peripheral blood, taken on day 0 of AZD1222 vaccination. Receptors were obtained from an adult in good health.

The V gene is TRBV2, the J gene TRBJ2-5; TRBD1 might be the D (6 bases). Trimming pared 6 bases from V and 3 bases from J, leaving 11 bases between. Germline loops: CDR1 SNHLY, CDR2 FYNNEI. The CDR3 is made up of 13 amino acids. The CDR3 is CASRVGTKETQYF. In DNA form, the CDR3 reads TGTGCCAGCAGGGTGGGGACAAAAGAGACCCAGTACTTC.

The V gene is TRBV28, the J gene TRBJ2-1; TRBD2 is a possible D gene (6 bases). Deletions cut 3 bases from V and 4 bases from J, with 10 bases between. Germline values: CDR1 MDHEN, CDR2 SYDVKM. This CDR3 contains 14 residues. CDR3 amino acids: CASSFGSGYNEQFF. In nucleotides, the CDR3 is TGTGCCAGCAGTTTTGGTAGCGGTTACAATGAGCAGTTCTTC.

The chain employs TRBV11-2 and TRBJ1-2, with D perhaps matching TRBD1 (6 bases). This CDR3 comprises 17 residues. The V end lost 0 bases, the J end lost 5 bases, and 19 bases lay between the germline ends. CDR1 and CDR2 from the germline V gene are SGHAT and FQNNGV. The CDR3 loop reads CASSLEPWARGLYGYTF. The CDR3 nucleotides read TGTGCCAGCAGCTTAGAGCCTTGGGCCAGGGGACTATATGGCTACACCTTC.

This chain connects TRBV28 to TRBJ2-3; the D gene is possibly TRBD1 (5 bases). Germline CDR1 is MDHEN and CDR2 is SYDVKM. V lost 6 bases, J lost 4 bases, and 11 bases lay in between. The CDR3 has 13 amino acids. This CDR3 is CASRGRFADTQYF. The CDR3 region has the DNA TGTGCCAGCAGGGGGCGGTTCGCAGATACGCAGTATTTT.

V is TRBV30 and J is TRBJ1-6, with unresolved D. V dropped 4 bases and J dropped 6 bases, with 13 bases sitting between them. CDR3 size: 14 residues. The germline CDR1 and CDR2 sequences are GTSNPN and SVGIG (reference sequence). Here the CDR3 reads CAWNGGYTNSPLHF. CDR3 bases: TGTGCCTGGAATGGCGGGTACACTAATTCACCCCTCCACTTT.

The chain uses TRBV11-2 and TRBJ2-5; 11 positions match TRBD1. Germline V gives CDR1 SGHAT, CDR2 FQNNGV. The CDR3 runs 15 residues. V shed 5 bases, J shed 1 base, and the junction held 3 bases outside the gene matches. Written as DNA, the CDR3 is TGTGCCAGCAGCCCAGGGACAGGGGGCCAAGAGACCCAGTACTTC. It yields the protein CASSPGTGGQETQYF.

The rearrangement joins TRBV27 to TRBJ2-1, with D hard to call. The CDR3 has 14 amino acids. Deletions cut 0 bases from V and 8 bases from J, with 11 bases between. The germline CDR1 and CDR2 sequences are MNHEY and SMNVEV (reference sequence). CDR3 residues: CASSLSLAGDEQFF. The CDR3 DNA sequence: TGTGCCAGCAGTTTATCCCTGGCTGGGGATGAGCAGTTCTTC.

The rearrangement uses TRBV28 and TRBJ2-2, with unresolved D. Germline CDR1 and CDR2: MDHEN and SYDVKM. This CDR3 is built from 12 residues. CDR3 nucleotide sequence: TGTGCTACCGGATTTAACACCGGGGAGCTGTTTTTT. The encoded protein is CATGFNTGELFF.

The chain is built from TRBV4-2 and TRBJ2-3; TRBD2 agrees at 9 bases. Looked up from germline, CDR1 is LGHNA and CDR2 is YNFKEQ. CDR3 length equals 16 residues. With 7 bases clipped from V and 4 bases from J, the junction kept 12 bases outside the gene matches. CDR3 bases: TGTGCCAGCAAAGTAGGAACTAGCGGGTTCGCAGATACGCAGTATTTT. Protein: CASKVGTSGFADTQYF.

This chain uses TRBV11-2 with TRBJ2-1; D unclear. Germline CDR1 SGHAT, CDR2 FQNNGV. The CDR3 extends over 14 amino acids. Trimming removed 7 bases from V and 1 base from J, with 11 bases in between. This chain's CDR3 is CASTPTDSYNEQFF. The DNA for the CDR3 is TGTGCCAGCACCCCGACGGATTCCTACAATGAGCAGTTCTTC.

The genes are TRBV18 and TRBJ1-2; maybe TRBD1 (6 bases). CDR1 is KGHSH and CDR2 is LQKENI in the germline V gene. V gave up 2 bases and J gave up 1 base, with 20 bases separating them. This CDR3 is built from 18 residues. As DNA, the CDR3 is TGTGCCAGCTCACCAAGGAGGAACAATCGGACAGATAACTATGGCTACACCTTC. Translation: CASSPRRNNRTDNYGYTF.

The V gene is TRBV4-2, the J gene TRBJ2-1; 12 bases match TRBD1. Losses at the gene ends were 4 bases for V and 10 bases for J; bases not matched to a gene: 11. Germline CDR1 and CDR2: LGHNA and YNFKEQ. The CDR3 is made up of 16 amino acids. CDR3 in amino acids: CASSRKPGQGAEEQFF. CDR3 nucleotide sequence: TGTGCCAGCAGCCGGAAACCGGGACAGGGGGCGGAGGAGCAGTTCTTC.

V usage is TRBV6-2 or TRBV6-3 and J usage is TRBJ2-1, with 8 nucleotides matching TRBD2. Looked up from germline, CDR1 is MNHEY and CDR2 is SVGEGT. Trimming at V came to 5 bases and at J to 16 bases, leaving 10 bases not matched to a gene. This CDR3 is built from 12 residues. The CDR3 nucleotides read TGTGCCAGCAGTGGGACCGGGAGGGCCGGTTTCTTC. This sequence encodes CASSGTGRAGFF.

CDR3 region: CASSEAAHWGQLRDTQYF. The CDR3 region has the DNA TGTGCCAGCAGTGAAGCGGCGCATTGGGGACAGCTAAGAGATACGCAGTATTTT. The J gene is TRBJ2-3, the V gene TRBV6-1, with 7 bases lining up with TRBD1. CDR1 and CDR2 (germline): MNHNS, SASEGT. This CDR3 is built from 18 residues. V lost 0 bases, J lost 5 bases, and 14 bases stayed unmatched.

This chain connects TRBV28 to TRBJ2-1; 9 bases fit TRBD1. Looked up from germline, CDR1 is MDHEN and CDR2 is SYDVKM. Trimming took 5 bases from V and 6 from J; bases not matched to a gene: 11. The CDR3 has 16 residues. The CDR3 sequence is CASSLTGQGLGNEQFF. CDR3 DNA sequence: TGTGCCAGCAGTCTAACCGGACAGGGGTTGGGCAATGAGCAGTTCTTC.